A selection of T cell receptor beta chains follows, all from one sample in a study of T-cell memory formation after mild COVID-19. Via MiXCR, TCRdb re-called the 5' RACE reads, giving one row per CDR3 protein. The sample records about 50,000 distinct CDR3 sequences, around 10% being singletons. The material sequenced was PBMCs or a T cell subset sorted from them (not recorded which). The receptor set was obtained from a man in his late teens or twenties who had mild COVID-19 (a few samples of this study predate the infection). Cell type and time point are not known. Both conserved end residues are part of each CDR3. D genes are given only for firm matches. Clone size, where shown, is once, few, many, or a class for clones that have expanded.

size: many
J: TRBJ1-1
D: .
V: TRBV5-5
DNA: TGTGCCAGCAGCTTCGGAGCAACCACCCTTGAAGCTTTCTTT
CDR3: CASSFGATTLEAFF

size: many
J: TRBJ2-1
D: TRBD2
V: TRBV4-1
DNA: TGCGCCAGCAGCCAGGTACTAGCGGGGGCCTACAATGAGCAGTTCTTC
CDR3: CASSQVLAGAYNEQFF

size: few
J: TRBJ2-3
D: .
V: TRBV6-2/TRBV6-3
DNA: TGTGCCACTGACGGTTCGGATCGACCAGATACGCAGTATTTT
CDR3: CATDGSDRPDTQYF

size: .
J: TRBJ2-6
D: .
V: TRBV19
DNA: TGTGCCAGTAAGCAGGCTGGGGCCAACGTCCTGACTTTC
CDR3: CASKQAGANVLTF

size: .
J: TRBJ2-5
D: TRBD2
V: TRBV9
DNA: TGTGCCAGCAGCACTTGGACTAGCGGGGTGGAGACCCAGTACTTC
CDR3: CASSTWTSGVETQYF

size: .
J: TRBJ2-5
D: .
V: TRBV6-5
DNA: TGTGCCAGCAGTTCTCGGTCCTACCAAGAGACCCAGTACTTC
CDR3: CASSSRSYQETQYF

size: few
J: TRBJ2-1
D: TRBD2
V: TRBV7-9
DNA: TGTGCCAGCAGCTCAGGACTAGCGGGGAGCTCCTACAATGAGCAGTTCTTC
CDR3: CASSSGLAGSSYNEQFF

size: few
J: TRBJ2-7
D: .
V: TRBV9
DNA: TGTGCCAGCAGCGTGGCAGGGAATGCCTACGAGCAGTACTTC
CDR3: CASSVAGNAYEQYF

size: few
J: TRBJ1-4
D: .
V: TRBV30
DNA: TGTGCCTGGAGTGTACAACAGGCTGGAACTAATGAAAAACTGTTTTTT
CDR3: CAWSVQQAGTNEKLFF

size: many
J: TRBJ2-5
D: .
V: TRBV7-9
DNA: TGTGCCAGCAGGTCGGGGGCACCCCGCGAGACCCAGTACTTC
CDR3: CASRSGAPRETQYF

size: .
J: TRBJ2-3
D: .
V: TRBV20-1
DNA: TGCAGTGCTAGAGTCGGGACTGTCACAGATACGCAGTATTTT
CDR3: CSARVGTVTDTQYF

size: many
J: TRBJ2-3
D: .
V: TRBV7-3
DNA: TGTGCCAGCAGCTTAGCCGGACAGACAGATACGCAGTATTTT
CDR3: CASSLAGQTDTQYF

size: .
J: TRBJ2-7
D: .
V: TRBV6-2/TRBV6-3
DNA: TGTGCCAGCAGTTACATCCGGACACCAGACGTGAAGCAGTACTTC
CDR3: CASSYIRTPDVKQYF

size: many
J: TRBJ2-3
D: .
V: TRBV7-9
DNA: TGTGCCAGCAGCTTAAAGTGGCGGGGCACAGATACGCAGTATTTT
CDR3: CASSLKWRGTDTQYF

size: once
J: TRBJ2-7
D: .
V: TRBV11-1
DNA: TGTGCCAGCAGCTTCGGACAGGGAGGGTACGAGCAGTACTTC
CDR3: CASSFGQGGYEQYF

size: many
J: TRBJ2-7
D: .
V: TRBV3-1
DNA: TGTGCCAGCAGCCTTGGGGGGAGGTACGAGCAGTACTTC
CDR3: CASSLGGRYEQYF

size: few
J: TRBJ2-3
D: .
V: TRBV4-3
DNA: TGCGCCAGCAGCCAAGCGAGCGGGCCAAACACAGATACGCAGTATTTT
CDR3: CASSQASGPNTDTQYF

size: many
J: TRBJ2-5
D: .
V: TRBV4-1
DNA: TGCGCCAGCAGCCCCCCGGTTCTGGAGACCCAGTACTTC
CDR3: CASSPPVLETQYF

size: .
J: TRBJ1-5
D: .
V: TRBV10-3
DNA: TGTGCATCAGGGGCAGGGAAGAACAATCAGCCCCAGCATTTT
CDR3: CASGAGKNNQPQHF

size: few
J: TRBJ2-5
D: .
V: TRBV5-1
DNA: TGCGCCAGCAGCCCAGGTAGGGCCGCCCGACTAGTTCAAGAGACCCAGTACTTC
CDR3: CASSPGRAARLVQETQYF

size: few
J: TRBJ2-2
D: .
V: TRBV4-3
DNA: TGCGCCAGCACCCCTCAGAGGGGGGAGCTGTTTTTT
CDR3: CASTPQRGELFF

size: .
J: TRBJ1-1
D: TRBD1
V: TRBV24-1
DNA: TGTGCCACCAGTGATCCGGGACAGGGGAACACTGAAGCTTTCTTT
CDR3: CATSDPGQGNTEAFF

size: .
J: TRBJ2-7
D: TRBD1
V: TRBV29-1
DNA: TGCAGCGTTGGAGGACAGGGGTACGAGCAGTACTTC
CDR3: CSVGGQGYEQYF

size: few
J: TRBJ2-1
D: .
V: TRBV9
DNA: TGTGCCAGCAGCAACCACCCTGGACTATCCAATGAGCAGTTCTTC
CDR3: CASSNHPGLSNEQFF

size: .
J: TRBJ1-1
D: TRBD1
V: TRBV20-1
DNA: TGCAGTGCTACCCCGGGACAGGGAGGCACTGAAGCTTTCTTT
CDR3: CSATPGQGGTEAFF

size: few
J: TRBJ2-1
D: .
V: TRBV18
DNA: TGTGCCAGCTCACTTTCGCTGGACGGTTACAATGAGCAGTTCTTC
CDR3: CASSLSLDGYNEQFF

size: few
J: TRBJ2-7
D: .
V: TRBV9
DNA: TGTGCCAGCAGCGTACCGGTGGAAGGAGAGCAGTACTTC
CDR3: CASSVPVEGEQYF

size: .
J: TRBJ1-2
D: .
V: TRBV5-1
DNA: TGCGCCAGCAGCCCCCGGGTGCTGAACTATGGCTACACCTTC
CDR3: CASSPRVLNYGYTF

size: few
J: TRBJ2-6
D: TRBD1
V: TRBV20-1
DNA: TGCAGTGCGGGGCAGGGGGCTGGGGCCAACGTCCTGACTTTC
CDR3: CSAGQGAGANVLTF

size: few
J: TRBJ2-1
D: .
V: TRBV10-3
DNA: TGTGCCGTCAGGGGCATGGGCGGGCCATACAATGAGCAGTTCTTC
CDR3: CAVRGMGGPYNEQFF

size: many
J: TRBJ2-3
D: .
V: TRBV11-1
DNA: TGTGCCAGCAGGGGGTTCACAGATACGCAGTATTTT
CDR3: CASRGFTDTQYF

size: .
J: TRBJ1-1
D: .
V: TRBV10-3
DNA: TGTGCCATCACCCTAGGGGAGAACACTGAAGCTTTCTTT
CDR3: CAITLGENTEAFF

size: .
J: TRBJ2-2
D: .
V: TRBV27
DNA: TGTGCCAGCAGTTTATCGTGGGGAGGCGGGGAGCTGTTTTTT
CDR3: CASSLSWGGGELFF

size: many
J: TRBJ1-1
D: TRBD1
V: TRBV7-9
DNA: TGTGCCAGCAGCTTCGGGACAGGTTTCTTGGACACTGAAGCTTTCTTT
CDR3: CASSFGTGFLDTEAFF

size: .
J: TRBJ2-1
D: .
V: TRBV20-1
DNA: TGCAGTGTTACGGGGGAATACAATGAGCAGTTCTTC
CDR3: CSVTGEYNEQFF